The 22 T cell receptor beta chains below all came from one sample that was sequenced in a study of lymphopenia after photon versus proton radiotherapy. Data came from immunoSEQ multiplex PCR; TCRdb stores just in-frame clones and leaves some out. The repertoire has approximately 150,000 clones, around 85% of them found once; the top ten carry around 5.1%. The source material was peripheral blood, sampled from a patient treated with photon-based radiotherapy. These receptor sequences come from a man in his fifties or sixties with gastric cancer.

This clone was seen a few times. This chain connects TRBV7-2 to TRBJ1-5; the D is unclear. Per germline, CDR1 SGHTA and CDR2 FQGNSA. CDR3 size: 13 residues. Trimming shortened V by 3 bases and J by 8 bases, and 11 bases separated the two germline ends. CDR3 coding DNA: TGTGCCAGCAGCTTCAGACCCGAGAAGCCCCAGCATTTT. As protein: CASSFRPEKPQHF.

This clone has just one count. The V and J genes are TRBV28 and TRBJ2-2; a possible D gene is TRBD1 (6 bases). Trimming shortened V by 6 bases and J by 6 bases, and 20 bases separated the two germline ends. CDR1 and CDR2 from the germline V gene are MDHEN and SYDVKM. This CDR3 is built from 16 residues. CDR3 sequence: CASRGSGAGDPGELFF. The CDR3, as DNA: TGTGCCAGCAGGGGTTCCGGTGCAGGGGATCCCGGGGAGCTGTTTTTT.

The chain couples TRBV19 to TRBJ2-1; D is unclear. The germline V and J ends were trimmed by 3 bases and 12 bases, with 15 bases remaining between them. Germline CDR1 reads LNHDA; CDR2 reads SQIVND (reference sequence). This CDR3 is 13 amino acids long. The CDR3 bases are TGTGCCAGTAGTATCGCTACCCCGGGTGCGCAGTTCTTC. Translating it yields CASSIATPGAQFF.

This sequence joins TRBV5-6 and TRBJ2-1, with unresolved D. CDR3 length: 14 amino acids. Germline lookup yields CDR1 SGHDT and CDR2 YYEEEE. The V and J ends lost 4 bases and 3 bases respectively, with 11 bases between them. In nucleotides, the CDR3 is TGTGCCAGCAGCGTTCAGGACGACTACAATGAGCAGTTCTTC. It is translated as CASSVQDDYNEQFF.

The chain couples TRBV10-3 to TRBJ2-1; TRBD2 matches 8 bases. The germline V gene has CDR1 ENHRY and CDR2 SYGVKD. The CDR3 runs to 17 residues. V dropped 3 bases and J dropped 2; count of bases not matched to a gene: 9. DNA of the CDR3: TGTGCCATCAGTGAAAGGACTAGCCCTACGACCTACAATGAGCAGTTCTTC. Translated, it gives CAISERTSPTTYNEQFF.

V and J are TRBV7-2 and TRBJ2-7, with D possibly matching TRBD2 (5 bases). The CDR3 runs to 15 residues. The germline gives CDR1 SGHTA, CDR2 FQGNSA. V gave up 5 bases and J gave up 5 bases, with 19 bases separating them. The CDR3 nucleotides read TGTGCCAGCAGCCCCGAGGGTAGCCCGTCCGACGAGCAGTACTTC. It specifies CASSPEGSPSDEQYF.

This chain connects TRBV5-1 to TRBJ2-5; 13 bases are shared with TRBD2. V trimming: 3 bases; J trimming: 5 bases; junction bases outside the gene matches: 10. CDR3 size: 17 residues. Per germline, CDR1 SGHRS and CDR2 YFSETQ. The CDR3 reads CASSSQRTSGSGETQYF. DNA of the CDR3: TGCGCCAGCAGCTCGCAACGGACTAGCGGGAGTGGGGAGACCCAGTACTTC. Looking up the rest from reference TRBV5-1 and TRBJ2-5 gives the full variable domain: KAGVTQTPRYLIKTRGQQVTLSCSPISGHRSVSWYQQTPGQGLQFLFEYFSETQRNKGNFPGRFSGRQFSNSRSEMNVSTLELGDSALYLCASSSQRTSGSGETQYFGPGTRLLVL.

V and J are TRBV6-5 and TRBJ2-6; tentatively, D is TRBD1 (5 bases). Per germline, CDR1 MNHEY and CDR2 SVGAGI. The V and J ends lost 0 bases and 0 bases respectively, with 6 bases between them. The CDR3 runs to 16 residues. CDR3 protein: CASSYSRVSGANVLTF. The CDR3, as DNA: TGTGCCAGCAGTTACTCCAGGGTCTCTGGGGCCAACGTCCTGACTTTC.

Here the CDR3 reads CASSPGTVGGYGAEAFF. In nucleotides, the CDR3 is TGTGCCAGCAGCCCCGGGACAGTGGGTGGGTATGGAGCGGAAGCTTTCTTT. The chain carries TRBV5-6 and TRBJ1-1, with TRBD1 matching over 7 bases. Trimming at V came to 4 bases and at J to 8 bases, leaving 20 bases not matched to a gene. Germline V gene data show CDR1 as SGHDT and CDR2 as YYEEEE. The CDR3 is 17 amino acids.

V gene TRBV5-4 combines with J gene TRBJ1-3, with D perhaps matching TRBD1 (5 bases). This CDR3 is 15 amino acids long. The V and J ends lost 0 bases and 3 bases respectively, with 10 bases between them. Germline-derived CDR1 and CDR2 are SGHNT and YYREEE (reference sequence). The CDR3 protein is CASSLAGGVGNTIYF. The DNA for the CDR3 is TGTGCCAGCAGCTTGGCCGGAGGGGTTGGAAACACCATATATTTT.

CDR3 amino acids: CASSLGLAGDPYEQYF. Here the CDR3 DNA reads TGTGCCAGCAGCTTAGGACTAGCGGGAGACCCCTACGAGCAGTACTTC. The chain links TRBV7-6 to TRBJ2-7; 12 bases map to TRBD2. Looked up from germline, CDR1 is SGHVS and CDR2 is FNYEAQ. This CDR3 region has 16 residues. Germline trimming cut 1 base from V and 2 bases from J; bases unmatched to any gene: 3.

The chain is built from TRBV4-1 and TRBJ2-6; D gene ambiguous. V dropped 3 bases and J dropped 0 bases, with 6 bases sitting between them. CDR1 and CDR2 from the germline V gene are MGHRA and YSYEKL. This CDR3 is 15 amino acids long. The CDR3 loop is CASSQQDSGANVLTF. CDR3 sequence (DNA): TGCGCCAGCAGCCAGCAAGACTCTGGGGCCAACGTCCTGACTTTC.

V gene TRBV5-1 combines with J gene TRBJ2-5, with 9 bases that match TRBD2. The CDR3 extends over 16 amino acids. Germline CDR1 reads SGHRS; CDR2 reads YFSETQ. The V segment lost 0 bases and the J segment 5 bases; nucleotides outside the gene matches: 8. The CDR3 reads CASSLGPSGTGETQYF. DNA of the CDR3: TGCGCCAGCAGCTTGGGCCCTAGCGGGACCGGCGAGACCCAGTACTTC. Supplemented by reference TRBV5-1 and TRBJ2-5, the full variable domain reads KAGVTQTPRYLIKTRGQQVTLSCSPISGHRSVSWYQQTPGQGLQFLFEYFSETQRNKGNFPGRFSGRQFSNSRSEMNVSTLELGDSALYLCASSLGPSGTGETQYFGPGTRLLVL.

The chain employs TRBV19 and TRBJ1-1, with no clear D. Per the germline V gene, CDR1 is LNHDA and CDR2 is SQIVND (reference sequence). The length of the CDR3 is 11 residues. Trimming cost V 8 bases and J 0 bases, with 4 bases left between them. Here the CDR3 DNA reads TGTGCCAGTTGGATGAACACTGAAGCTTTCTTT. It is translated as CASWMNTEAFF.

The CDR3: CASSFPRVGSYEQYF. CDR3 DNA: TGTGCCAGCAGCTTCCCCAGGGTGGGCTCCTACGAGCAGTACTTC. The V and J genes are TRBV28 and TRBJ2-7; D perhaps matches TRBD1 (5 bases). Germline CDR1 reads MDHEN; CDR2 reads SYDVKM. The CDR3 covers 15 residues. V lost 6 bases and J 0 bases, leaving 15 bases between the germline ends.

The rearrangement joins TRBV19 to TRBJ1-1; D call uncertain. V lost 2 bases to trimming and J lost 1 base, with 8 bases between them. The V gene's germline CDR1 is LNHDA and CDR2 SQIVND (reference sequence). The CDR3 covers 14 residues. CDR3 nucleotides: TGTGCCAGTAGTATATCACTGCGGAACACTGAAGCTTTCTTT. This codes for CASSISLRNTEAFF.

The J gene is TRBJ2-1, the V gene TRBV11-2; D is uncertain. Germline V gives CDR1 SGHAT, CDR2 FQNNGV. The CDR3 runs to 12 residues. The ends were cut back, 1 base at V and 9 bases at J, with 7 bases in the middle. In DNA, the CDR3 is TGTGCCAGCAGCTTAGGAGTCCGTGAGCAGTTCTTC. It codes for CASSLGVREQFF.

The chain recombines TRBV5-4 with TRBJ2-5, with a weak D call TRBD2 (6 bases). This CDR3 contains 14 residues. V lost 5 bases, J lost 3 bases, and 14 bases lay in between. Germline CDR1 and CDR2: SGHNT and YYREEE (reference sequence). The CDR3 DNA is TGTGCCAGCAGTGTTGGCGGGACCGAAGAGACCCAGTACTTC. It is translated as CASSVGGTEETQYF.

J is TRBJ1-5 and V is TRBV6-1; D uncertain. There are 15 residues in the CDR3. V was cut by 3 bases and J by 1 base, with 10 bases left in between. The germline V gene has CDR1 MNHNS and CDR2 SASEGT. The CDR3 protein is CASSDEGLSNQPQHF. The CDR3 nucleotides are TGTGCCAGCAGTGATGAGGGATTAAGCAATCAGCCCCAGCATTTT.

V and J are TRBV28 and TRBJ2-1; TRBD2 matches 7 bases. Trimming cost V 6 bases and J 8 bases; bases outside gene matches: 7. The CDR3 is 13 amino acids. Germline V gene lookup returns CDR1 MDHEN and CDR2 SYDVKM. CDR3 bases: TGTGCCAGCAGCCCAGGGAGGGCGGATGAGCAGTTCTTC. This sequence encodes CASSPGRADEQFF.

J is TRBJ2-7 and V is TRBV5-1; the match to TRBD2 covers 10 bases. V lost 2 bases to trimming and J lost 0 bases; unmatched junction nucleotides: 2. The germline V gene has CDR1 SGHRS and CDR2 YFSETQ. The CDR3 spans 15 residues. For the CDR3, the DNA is TGCGCCAGCAGCTTTGCTAGCGGGAGCTCCTACGAGCAGTACTTC. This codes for CASSFASGSSYEQYF.

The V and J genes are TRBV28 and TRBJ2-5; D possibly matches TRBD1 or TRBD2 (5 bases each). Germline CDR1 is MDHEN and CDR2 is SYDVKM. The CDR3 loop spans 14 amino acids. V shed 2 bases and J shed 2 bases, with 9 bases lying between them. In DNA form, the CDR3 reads TGTGCCAGCAGTTTAGGGGGAAGACAAGAGACCCAGTACTTC. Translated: CASSLGGRQETQYF.